A single sample gave rise to the 10 T cell receptor beta chains below, sequenced in a study of T cell repertoires in cytomegalovirus infection. No antigen has been identified for these receptors. TCRdb fed the reads into MiXCR, producing one record per CDR3 protein. The sample lists 800,000 to 950,000 distinct CDR3 sequences; over 25% were seen once. The sample in question was cultured CD8+ T cells from PBMCs, obtained from culture after CMV antigen stimulation. All receptors come from a human donor in good health (CMV status not recorded). Some clones in this sample may be carry-over from other donors' samples.

In its sample, this clonotype was seen a few times. The chain has TRBV5-6 and TRBJ2-1, with 8 bases aligning to TRBD2. CDR1 and CDR2 (germline): SGHDT, YYEEEE. Trimming at V came to 3 bases and at J to 5 bases, leaving 19 bases not matched to a gene. The CDR3 sequence is 19 residues long. This CDR3 reads CASSYSRDYLAGSHNEQFF. In DNA, the CDR3 is TGTGCCAGCAGCTACTCCCGGGACTACTTAGCGGGGAGTCACAATGAGCAGTTCTTC.

This clonotype appeared many times. This chain joins TRBV7-2 and TRBJ2-3; D is uncertain. CDR1 SGHTA and CDR2 FQGNSA come from the germline V gene. Trimming took off 5 bases at V and 3 bases at J, with 6 bases between the two ends. The CDR3 contains 12 residues. CDR3 sequence (DNA): TGTGCCAGCAGCGATAAGACAGATACGCAGTATTTT. Protein: CASSDKTDTQYF.

The chain combines TRBV7-3 with TRBJ1-6, with D possibly matching TRBD1 (6 bases). V was clipped by 5 bases and J by 5 bases, with 10 bases between them. The CDR3 contains 14 residues. Per the germline V gene, CDR1 is SGHTA and CDR2 is FQGTGA. CDR3 protein: CASSPGHHNSPLHF. The DNA of the CDR3 is TGTGCCAGCAGCCCGGGACACCATAATTCACCCCTCCACTTT. The full variable domain, in which reference TRBV7-3 and TRBJ1-6 provide the parts outside the CDR3, is GAGVSQTPSNKVTEKGKYVELRCDPISGHTALYWYRQSLGQGPEFLIYFQGTGAADDSGLPNDRFFAVRPEGSVSTLKIQRTERGDSAVYLCASSPGHHNSPLHFGNGTRLTVT.

The chain employs TRBV4-1 and TRBJ1-3; D call uncertain. The V end was cut by 5 bases, the J end by 0 bases, with 5 bases between. From germline, CDR1 is MGHRA and CDR2 YSYEKL. The CDR3 sequence is 13 residues long. CDR3 DNA: TGCGCCAGCAGCAAGAGCTCTGGAAACACCATATATTTT. It yields the protein CASSKSSGNTIYF.

This clonotype showed up just a few times. This rearrangement joins TRBV6-2 or TRBV6-3 to TRBJ2-7; 9 bases map to TRBD1. Germline V gene lookup returns CDR1 MNHEY and CDR2 SVGEGT. The CDR3 sequence is 14 residues long. V shed 4 bases and J 6 bases; nucleotides not matched to a gene: 7. CDR3 residues: CASSLTGGTSEQYV. CDR3 nucleotides: TGTGCCAGCAGTTTGACAGGGGGTACGTCCGAGCAGTACGTC.

The rearrangement uses TRBV9 and TRBJ2-1; 7 nucleotides line up with TRBD2. The CDR3 totals 16 residues. Germline V gives CDR1 SGDLS, CDR2 YYNGEE. J gave up 2 bases and V 3 bases, and 8 bases lay outside the gene matches. CDR3 coding DNA: TGTGCCAGCAGCGCCAGCGGGACTATCCCCTACAATGAGCAGTTCTTC. This gives the protein CASSASGTIPYNEQFF.

This clonotype has just a few counts. The chain combines TRBV7-9 with TRBJ2-3, with 7 bases lining up with TRBD1. This CDR3 is 15 amino acids long. V was clipped by 4 bases and J by 2 bases; unmatched bases: 6. Per germline, CDR1 SEHNR and CDR2 FQNEAQ (reference sequence). The CDR3 here is CASSSLQGITDTQYF. CDR3 nucleotides: TGTGCCAGCAGCTCCCTACAGGGGATCACAGATACGCAGTATTTT. Based on the CDR3 plus reference TRBV7-9 and TRBJ2-3, the full variable domain is DTGVSQNPRHKITKRGQNVTFRCDPISEHNRLYWYRQTLGQGPEFLTYFQNEAQLEKSRLLSDRFSAERPKGSFSTLEIQRTEQGDSAMYLCASSSLQGITDTQYFGPGTRLTVL.

The chain employs TRBV27 and TRBJ2-5, with D perhaps matching TRBD1 (5 bases). Trimming took off 4 bases at V and 4 bases at J, with 13 bases between the two ends. The length of the CDR3 is 14 residues. Germline V gene data show CDR1 as MNHEY and CDR2 as SMNVEV (reference sequence). CDR3 in amino acids: CASSWLGVGETQYF. The CDR3 region has the DNA TGTGCCAGCAGTTGGCTAGGGGTAGGAGAGACCCAGTACTTC.

This chain uses TRBV14 with TRBJ1-4; D possibly corresponds to TRBD1 (6 bases). V gave up 2 bases and J gave up 10 bases, with 14 bases separating them. This CDR3 contains 14 residues. Germline V gives CDR1 SGHDN, CDR2 FVKESK. This CDR3 reads CASSQWAGVGKLFF. CDR3 coding DNA: TGTGCCAGCAGCCAATGGGCAGGGGTCGGAAAACTGTTTTTT.

This chain's CDR3 is CSAPGQDYEQYV. CDR3 sequence (DNA): TGCAGTGCTCCGGGACAGGATTACGAGCAGTACGTC. The chain combines TRBV20-1 with TRBJ2-7; 8 bases line up with TRBD1. This CDR3 is built from 12 residues. CDR1 is DFQATT and CDR2 is SNEGSKA in the germline V gene (reference sequence). Trimming at V came to 5 bases and at J to 4 bases, leaving 4 bases not matched to a gene.